One TCR beta chain is described in this entry. What it binds is not known. This record comes from a study of T cell responses to AZD1222 COVID-19 vaccine. Across the whole study: Investigators merged groups given second doses at roughly 4 or roughly 12 weeks.

General study findings and limits: In a largely white British group with more females than males, clonal diversity was possibly underestimated.

CDR3 size: 15 residues. CDR1 SGDLS and CDR2 YYNGEE come from the germline V gene. J lost 9 bases, V lost 0 bases, and 8 bases had no gene match. Clones were sequenced by immunoSEQ multiplex PCR, and TCRdb holds only the in-frame ones, with some missing. The profile shows around 130,000 clones, roughly 90% of them singletons. This receptor was obtained from an adult in good health. The chain has TRBV9 and TRBJ2-1, with 8 bases matching TRBD2. The source was peripheral blood, collected on day 0 of AZD1222 vaccination. CDR3 residues: CASSVGGSGGGEQFF. The DNA of the CDR3 is TGTGCCAGCAGCGTAGGCGGGAGCGGGGGTGGTGAGCAGTTCTTC.